This T cell receptor beta chain appears in the sequencing data of a study of vaccination and CD4 T cells after COVID-19 (dated by TCRdb to the early 2020s). Study-wide context: SARS-CoV-2 positivity had been established in the convalescent patients by nasal swab PCR, and mild disease was recorded in about 9 of these patients and severe disease in one. The cultures were stimulated with overlapping spike peptide pools from SARS-CoV-2 and from the common cold coronaviruses HCoV-NL63, HCoV-OC43 and HCoV-229E. Participants got two doses of the Pfizer-BioNTech BNT162b2 vaccine (n=8) or two doses of the Moderna mRNA-1273 vaccine (n=2). Six males and four females were included in the convalescent cohort, with two Hispanic individuals, seven Caucasians, two Asians and one multiracial person represented. As controls, cultures received a CEFX viral epitope pool (the positive control), an HIV-1 Nef peptide pool (the negative control), or no peptide at all. In roughly 10 COVID-19 convalescent patients and several infection-naive healthy vaccine recipients, the spike-specific CD4+ TCR repertoire before mRNA vaccination was compared with the repertoire after mRNA vaccination. Post-COVID blood samples were collected from convalescent patients a median of around 96 days after diagnosis, with a range of about 35 to 180 days. Post-vaccine blood samples were obtained a median of about 70 days after the second vaccine dose, with a range of about 12 to 241 days.

Explained via the paper, the treatment or condition label denotes: roughly nine-day PBMC culture with coronavirus spike peptide pools or control peptides (ViraFEST assay). The study used the ViraFEST assay, which expanded antigen-specific T cells with peptide pools and then identified expanded clonotypes by TCR sequencing. The convalescent patients' positive SARS-CoV-2 PCR tests were from March to December 2020, which was before the Alpha, Beta and Delta variants emerged in the United States. Each well held roughly 2 million PBMCs cultured in IMDM containing around 5% human AB serum and about 10 IU/ml IL-2, with around 9.2 ug/ml peptide pools added. On days 3 and 7, half of the culture medium was replaced with fresh IL-2-containing medium. After around 11 days of culture, CD4+ T cells were isolated by negative selection using the EasySep CD4+ T cell isolation kit. Ficoll-Paque Plus gradient centrifugation was used to isolate PBMCs from whole blood, and the isolated PBMCs were then either used fresh or cryopreserved at -140C. Each culture condition was generally run in triplicate wells.

To note about this clonotype: Its target antigen remains unknown. The sample holds no much larger clone one base away, and base qualities are not on file.

General study outcomes and caveats: Relatively few convalescent patients were included in the study, and early timepoints after natural infection were not analyzed. The median number of SARS-CoV-2-reactive clonotypes rose from under 25 after infection to about 40 after vaccination, but the change was not significant. Among the post-vaccine SARS-CoV-2-reactive clones in convalescent patients, a median approximately 86% showed up only after vaccination, which suggests vaccine-specific priming. Nearly all vaccine-specific clones in convalescent patients (304 of 307) were mono-reactive for SARS-CoV-2 spike rather than cross-reactive with common cold coronaviruses.

Library prep was done by PCR. DNA from cultured CD4+ T cells was subjected to TCR sequencing with the Oncomine TCR Beta short-read assay at the Johns Hopkins FTIC core. The QIAamp micro DNA kit was used to extract genomic DNA from the cultured CD4+ T cells. The Oncomine TCR Beta libraries from cultured CD4+ T cells were pooled using unique dual indexes and then sequenced on an Illumina iSeq 100. The source study handled its data this way. Non-productive sequences were removed, and CDR3s that did not start with C, did not end with F or W, or were shorter than 7 amino acids were discarded. The MANAFEST web application identified antigen-specific clonotypes by comparing peptide-stimulated wells against reference wells and other culture wells. For a clone to be called positive, the clone needed an FDR below 0.05, an odds ratio above 5, and a productive frequency above 0.1% in at least two of three replicate wells. Clonotypes that were significantly expanded in both SARS-CoV-2 spike wells and at least one common cold coronavirus spike condition were defined as cross-reactive. Levenshtein distances (stringdist) and unrooted phylogenetic trees (ape) in R version 3.6.1 were used to assess CDR3 homology. The public reads were quality trimmed at Q25 with fastp and then assembled into clones with MiXCR by TCRdb, keeping productive beta chains. Each entry merges the rows of one CDR3 protein and shows their most common DNA and genes. These V and J calls rely on TCRdb rather than the paper's analysis. The sample has roughly 19,000 distinct CDR3 sequences on record, 60% to 75% of them singletons. About 3.5% of the sample goes to the ten largest clones.

From the germline V gene, CDR1 is SGHDT and CDR2 is YYEEEE. At the junction V is shortened by 2 bases and J by 6 bases, with 15 bases in between. Spanning cysteine to phenylalanine, the CDR3 consists of 14 amino acids. The retained sequence is limited to the CDR3, 42 bases, with the frame set at the first base. The sequencing input was CD4+ T cells from blood, cultured in vitro. This TCR derives from a human donor who had recovered from COVID-19. The rearrangement joined TRBV5-6 to TRBJ2-7; the D region is possibly TRBD1 or TRBD2, each matching across 7 bases. The CDR3 amino acid sequence is: CASSLGRGGGEQYF. The bases read TGTGCCAGCAGCTTAGGCAGGGGGGGTGGCGAGCAGTACTTC.